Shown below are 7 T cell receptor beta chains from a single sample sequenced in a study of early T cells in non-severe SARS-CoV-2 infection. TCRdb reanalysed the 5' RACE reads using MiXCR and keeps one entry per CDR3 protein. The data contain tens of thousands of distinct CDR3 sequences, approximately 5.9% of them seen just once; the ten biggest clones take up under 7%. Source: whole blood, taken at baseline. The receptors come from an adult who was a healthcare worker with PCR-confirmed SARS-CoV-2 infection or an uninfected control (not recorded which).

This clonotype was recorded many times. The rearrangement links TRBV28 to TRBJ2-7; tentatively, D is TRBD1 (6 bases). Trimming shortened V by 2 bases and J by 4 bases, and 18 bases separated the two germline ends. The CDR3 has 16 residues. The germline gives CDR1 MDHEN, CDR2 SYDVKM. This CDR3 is CASSLNGDTIRYEQYF. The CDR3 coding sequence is TGTGCCAGCAGTTTAAACGGGGACACAATCCGATACGAGCAGTACTTC.

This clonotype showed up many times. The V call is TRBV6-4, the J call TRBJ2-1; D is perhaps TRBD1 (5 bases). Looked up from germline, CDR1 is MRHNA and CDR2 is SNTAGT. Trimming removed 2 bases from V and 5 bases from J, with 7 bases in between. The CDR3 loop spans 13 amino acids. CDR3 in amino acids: CASSDPDNNEQFF. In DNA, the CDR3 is TGTGCCAGCAGTGACCCGGACAACAATGAGCAGTTCTTC.

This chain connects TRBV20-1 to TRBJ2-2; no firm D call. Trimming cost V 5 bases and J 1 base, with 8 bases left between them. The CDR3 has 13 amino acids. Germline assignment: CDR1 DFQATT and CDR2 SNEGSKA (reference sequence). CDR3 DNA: TGCAGTGCTCCCAAGGGGAACACCGGGGAGCTGTTTTTT. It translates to CSAPKGNTGELFF.

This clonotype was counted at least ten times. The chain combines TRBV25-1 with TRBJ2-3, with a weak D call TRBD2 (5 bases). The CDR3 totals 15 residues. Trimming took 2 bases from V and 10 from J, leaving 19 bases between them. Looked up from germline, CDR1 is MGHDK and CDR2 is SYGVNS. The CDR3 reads CASSEGAAVAGAQYF. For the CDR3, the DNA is TGTGCCAGCAGTGAAGGAGCGGCTGTCGCGGGTGCGCAGTATTTT.

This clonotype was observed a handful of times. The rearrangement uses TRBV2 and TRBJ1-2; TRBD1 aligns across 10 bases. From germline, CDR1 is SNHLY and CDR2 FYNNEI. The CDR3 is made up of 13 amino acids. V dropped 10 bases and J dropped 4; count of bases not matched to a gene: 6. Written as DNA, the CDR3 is TGTGCCAATTGGGACAGGGGTGGCTATGGCTACACCTTC. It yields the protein CANWDRGGYGYTF.

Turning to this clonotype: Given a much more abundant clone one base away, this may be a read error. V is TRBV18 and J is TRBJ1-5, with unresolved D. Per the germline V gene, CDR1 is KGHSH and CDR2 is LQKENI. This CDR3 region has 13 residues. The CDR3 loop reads CACSPETDQPQHF. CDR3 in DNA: TGTGCCTGCTCACCTGAGACTGATCAGCCCCAGCATTTT. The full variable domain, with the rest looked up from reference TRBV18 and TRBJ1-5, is NAGVMQNPRHLVRRRGQEARLRCSPMKGHSHVYWYRQLPEEGLKFMVYLQKENIIDESGMPKERFSAEFPKEGPSILRIQQVVRGDSAAYFCACSPETDQPQHFGDGTRLSIL.

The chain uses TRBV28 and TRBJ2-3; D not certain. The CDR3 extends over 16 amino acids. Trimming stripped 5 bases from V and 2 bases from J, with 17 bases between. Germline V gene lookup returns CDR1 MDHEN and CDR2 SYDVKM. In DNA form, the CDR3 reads TGTGCCAGCAGTCTAAGCCCCGGGTCCCTCACAGATACGCAGTATTTT. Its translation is CASSLSPGSLTDTQYF.